This T cell receptor beta chain derives from a study of blood T cell repertoires in COVID-19. Whole-study context: Collection of acute and convalescent COVID-19 samples took place in the United States, Italy and Spain. The cDNA or gDNA used as material had been derived from T cells, B-cell-depleted T cells, or PBMCs.

Original processing methods: Amplification from reference gene primers served as the basis for estimated nucleated cell counts. TCRdb's copy holds only in-frame clones and misses some; the assay was immunoSEQ multiplex PCR. V and J calls plus clone size are reproduced from that table; the DNA served to infer D and trimming. The sample lists over 65,000 clones; 70% to 90% were seen once. This clone was detected once. This CDR3 has 14 residues. Germline values: CDR1 MNHEY, CDR2 SVGAGI. J was trimmed by 2 bases and V by 6 bases; bases with no gene match: 6. The sample taken for sequencing was peripheral blood. This sequence joins TRBV6-5 and TRBJ2-7; TRBD1 aligns across 8 bases. This clonotype originated in a human donor in a cohort sampled during active COVID-19. CDR3 amino acids: CASRVTGAPYEQYF. CDR3 DNA: TGTGCCAGCAGGGTGACAGGGGCCCCCTACGAGCAGTACTTC.